This T cell receptor (beta chain) was recovered during a study of T cells after yellow fever vaccination. This CDR3 has 17 amino acids. Per germline, CDR1 MDHEN and CDR2 SYDVKM. V dropped 5 bases and J dropped 1 base, with 17 bases sitting between them. TCRdb re-called the 5' RACE reads with MiXCR, one entry per CDR3 protein. The sample shows a few hundred thousand distinct CDR3 sequences, roughly 21% of them seen only once. The clonotype originates from a young man who received the YFV17D yellow fever vaccine. This chain uses TRBV28 with TRBJ2-2, with D perhaps matching TRBD1 or TRBD2 (5 bases each). The input for sequencing was PBMCs, taken 15 days after the yellow fever booster vaccination. Here the CDR3 DNA reads TGTGCCAGCAGTATCCGTCGGGGCAACCGGAACACCGGGGAGCTGTTTTTT. Protein product: CASSIRRGNRNTGELFF.